This TCR beta chain is from a study of T cell repertoires in cytomegalovirus infection. The length of the CDR3 is 12 residues. CDR1 is MNHEY and CDR2 is SVGEGT in the germline V gene. The V end was cut by 5 bases, the J end by 4 bases, with 9 bases between. One entry per CDR3 protein, called by TCRdb with MiXCR from the reads. Here the sample spans about 530,000 distinct CDR3 sequences, about a quarter being singletons. The sample comprised PBMCs. The chain is built from TRBV6-2 or TRBV6-3 and TRBJ2-7; no reliable D call. The origin of this receptor is a human donor in good health (CMV status not recorded). Some clones in this sample may be carry-over from other donors' samples. The CDR3 loop reads CASSQSGYEQYF. The CDR3 DNA sequence: TGTGCCAGCAGTCAGAGTGGATACGAGCAGTACTTC.